These T cell receptor beta chains were read from a single sample in a study of technical replicates of blood from several donors. Using immunoSEQ multiplex PCR, the repertoire was profiled, and TCRdb retains in-frame clones only, with some absent. The sample includes tens of thousands of clones, about 97% of them seen just once. Sequencing input: T cells isolated from PBMCs. Receptors originate from a human donor in good health. The CDR3 runs from the conserved cysteine through the conserved F or W. The D gene is left open where the match is weak. Where a row states a size, it is once, few, many or the class of an expanded clone; other rows omit it.

TRBD1	TRBJ1-5	TRBV19	once	TGTGCCAGTAGTGCCTTTGACAGGGGGGCAAATCAGCCCCAGCATTTT	CASSAFDRGANQPQHF
TRBD2	TRBJ2-1	TRBV20-1	NA	TGCAGTGCCAGCAAGCGGGAGGGCCAGTTCTTC	CSASKREGQFF
TRBD1	TRBJ1-2	TRBV7-2	NA	TGTGCCAGCAGCCCGACAGGGGGGAGCTACACCTTC	CASSPTGGSYTF
NA	TRBJ2-5	TRBV21-1	NA	TGTGCCAGCAGCAAAGTTCCAGGGTTAGAGACCCAGTACTTC	CASSKVPGLETQYF
TRBD1	TRBJ1-5	TRBV6-5	NA	TGTGCCAGCACGAGCGGGACAGGGAATCAGCCCCAGCATTTT	CASTSGTGNQPQHF
NA	TRBJ2-2	TRBV5-1	NA	TGCGCCAGCAGCTTGGGGCGAACAGGATTCACCGGGGAGCTGTTTTTT	CASSLGRTGFTGELFF
NA	TRBJ1-1	TRBV6-5	NA	TGTGCCAGCAGTTCTCCGTTCGGGAGGTACACTGAAGCTTTCTTT	CASSSPFGRYTEAFF
NA	TRBJ2-7	TRBV5-6	NA	TGTGCCAGCAGCTTAGAGCGCATATACGAGCAGTACTTC	CASSLERIYEQYF
TRBD1	TRBJ1-2	TRBV19	NA	TGTGCCAGTAGCCCGGGACAGAGTCTCTATGGCTACACCTTC	CASSPGQSLYGYTF
TRBD2	TRBJ2-5	TRBV9	NA	TGTGCCAGCAGCATTAGCGGGAACTACCAAGAGACCCAGTACTTC	CASSISGNYQETQYF
NA	TRBJ1-1	TRBV18	NA	TGTGCCAGCTCACCGACAGTGAACACTGAAGCTTTCTTT	CASSPTVNTEAFF
TRBD1	TRBJ1-5	TRBV19	NA	TGTGCCACCACCACGGGGACAGGGGGATTCAGGCAGCCCCAGCATTTT	CATTTGTGGFRQPQHF
TRBD1	TRBJ1-4	TRBV19	NA	TGTGCCAGTAGTCTTACCAGGGGGGAAAAACTGTTTTTT	CASSLTRGEKLFF
NA	TRBJ2-1	TRBV27	once	TGTGCCAGCAGTTTACCCGGGGAGGATCGGCAGTTCTTC	CASSLPGEDRQFF
TRBD2	TRBJ2-7	TRBV4-3	NA	TGCGCCAGCAGCCTTACCGGGACTAGCTCTGCCTACGAGCAGTACTTC	CASSLTGTSSAYEQYF
TRBD1	TRBJ1-1	TRBV6-6	NA	TGTGCCACCAAACGACAGGGTCGTGTCCCTGAAGCTTTCTTT	CATKRQGRVPEAFF
TRBD2	TRBJ2-2	TRBV7-3	NA	TGTGCCAGCAGCTTCTCTAGCGGGAGGGCCACCGGGGAGCTGTTTTTT	CASSFSSGRATGELFF
NA	TRBJ2-3	TRBV6-5	NA	TGTGCCACCCAGGGGCCGGATACGCAGTATTTT	CATQGPDTQYF
NA	TRBJ1-4	TRBV5-1	NA	TGCGCCAGCAGCTTGGGACAAGATCGAGTGGTTGAAAAACTGTTTTTT	CASSLGQDRVVEKLFF
NA	TRBJ2-1	TRBV19	NA	TGTGCCAGTAGTATCAGGGGTGAGCAGTTCTTC	CASSIRGEQFF
TRBD1	TRBJ1-2	TRBV25-1	NA	TGTGCCAGCAGTACGGGACAGCCTAACTATGGCTACACCTTC	CASSTGQPNYGYTF
TRBD2	TRBJ2-3	TRBV9	once	TGTGCCAGCAGCGAACCACTAGCGGGAGGTTCGGATACGCAGTATTTT	CASSEPLAGGSDTQYF
NA	TRBJ2-2	TRBV5-4	NA	TGTGCCAGCAGCTGGGGGACGGGAGCTACCGGGGAGCTGTTTTTT	CASSWGTGATGELFF
NA	TRBJ2-7	TRBV27	NA	TGTGCCAGCAGTTTAGGGGCATCCTACGAGCAGTACTTC	CASSLGASYEQYF
TRBD1	TRBJ2-3	TRBV2	NA	TGTGCCAGCAGTGGACAGGGTGGCTCCGCTCGCACAGATACGCAGTATTTT	CASSGQGGSARTDTQYF
NA	TRBJ1-2	TRBV5-1	NA	TGCGCCAGCAGCTCCTTGGAGGCTTCTAACTATGGCTACACCTTC	CASSSLEASNYGYTF
NA	TRBJ2-3	TRBV9	NA	TGTGCCAGCAGCGTAGCCCCGAGTATTATAAGCACAGATACGCAGTATTTT	CASSVAPSIISTDTQYF
NA	TRBJ1-1	TRBV5-1	NA	TGCGCCAGCAGCTTGGGGAGTATCGTCACTGAAGCTTTCTTT	CASSLGSIVTEAFF
TRBD1	TRBJ1-1	TRBV7-9	NA	TGTGCCAGCAGCCCTACCGGGACAGGCTGGGGGAACACTGAAGCTTTCTTT	CASSPTGTGWGNTEAFF
TRBD1	TRBJ2-7	TRBV18	NA	TGTGCCAGCTCACCCGGGACAGGGGTCGGTGAGCAGTACTTC	CASSPGTGVGEQYF
TRBD2	TRBJ2-3	TRBV6-6	NA	TGTGCCAATTCCCCAGGGACTAGCGGCCGCACAGATACGCAGTATTTT	CANSPGTSGRTDTQYF
TRBD1	TRBJ1-1	TRBV28	NA	TGTGCCAGCACCCTCGACAGGGGGAACACTGAAGCTTTCTTT	CASTLDRGNTEAFF
NA	TRBJ2-1	TRBV5-4	NA	TGTGCCAGCAGCTTGGGTGGGACACTCAATGAGCAGTTCTTC	CASSLGGTLNEQFF
NA	TRBJ1-1	TRBV27	NA	TGTGCCAGCAGTTTATGGTCTTTTGCGCCGATGAACACTGAAGCTTTCTTT	CASSLWSFAPMNTEAFF
TRBD1	TRBJ2-1	TRBV10-3	NA	TGTGCCATCAGTGAGTCACAGGGGGCCTCTTACGAGCAGTTCTTC	CAISESQGASYEQFF
TRBD2	TRBJ2-3	TRBV4-2	NA	TGTGCCAGCAGCCAAGAAGGGACTAGCGGGAGTAAAGATACGCAGTATTTT	CASSQEGTSGSKDTQYF